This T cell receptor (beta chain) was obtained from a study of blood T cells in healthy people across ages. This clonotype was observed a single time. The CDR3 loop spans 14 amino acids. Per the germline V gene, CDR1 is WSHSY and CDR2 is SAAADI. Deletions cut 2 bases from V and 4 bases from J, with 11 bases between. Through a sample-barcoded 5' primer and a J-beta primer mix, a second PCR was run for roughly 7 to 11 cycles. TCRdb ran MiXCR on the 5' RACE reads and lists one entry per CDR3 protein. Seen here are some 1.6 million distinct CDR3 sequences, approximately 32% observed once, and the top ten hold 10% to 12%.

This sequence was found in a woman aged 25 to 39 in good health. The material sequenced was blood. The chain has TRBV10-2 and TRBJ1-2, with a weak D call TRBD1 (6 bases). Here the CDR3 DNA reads TGCGCCAGCAGTGAGGTCAGGGGAGGCTATGGCTACACCTTC. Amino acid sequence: CASSEVRGGYGYTF.